The 21 T cell receptor beta chains given below trace back to one sample, sequenced in a study of regulatory T cells in long-lasting Graves disease (dated by TCRdb to about 2021). According to the study, the label for this sample's time point signals: persistent/refractory GD, antithyroid drugs over 5 years with positive TRAb. For both TCR sequencing and RNA sequencing, RNA was extracted from PBMCs in TRIzol. Library preparation was by multiplex PCR. Reads for this sample came from an Illumina HiSeq 4000. To build TCR beta libraries, CDR3 regions were amplified by Arm-PCR using iRepertoire HTBI primers. Clones were called with MiXCR by TCRdb after fastp trimmed the public reads at Q25, and only in-frame beta chains were retained. Records with the same CDR3 protein are collapsed into one entry carrying the most frequent genes and DNA. This sample lists 700,000 or so distinct CDR3 sequences; around 30% were detected once. The biggest ten clones account for roughly 41% of the sample.

Sequencing used peripheral blood mononuclear cells (PBMCs), obtained when the disease was refractory, from a patient treated with antithyroid drugs. The receptors shown here come from a female donor with Graves disease.

About this clonotype: This sequence may be a read error, since a much larger clone differs from it by one base. V and J are TRBV19 and TRBJ1-1, with 7 bases aligning to TRBD1. The CDR3 spans 13 residues. Germline V gene sequence: CDR1 LNHDA, CDR2 SQIVND (reference sequence). V was clipped by 9 bases and J by 0 bases; unmatched bases: 4. The CDR3 sequence: CASQDRMNTEAFF. DNA of the CDR3: TGTGCCAGCCAGGACAGGATGAACACTGAAGCTTTCTTT. Supplemented by reference TRBV19 and TRBJ1-1, the full variable domain reads DGGITQSPKYLFRKEGQNVTLSCEQNLNHDAMYWYRQDPGQGLRLIYYSQIVNDFQKGDIAEGYSVSREKKESFPLTVTSAQKNPTAFYLCASQDRMNTEAFFGQGTRLTVV.

This clonotype was seen only a few times. The chain joins TRBV27 to TRBJ1-3; D remains unclear. This CDR3 spans 12 amino acids. The V end lost 5 bases, the J end lost 3 bases, and 5 bases lay between the germline ends. Germline V lookup: CDR1 MNHEY, CDR2 SMNVEV (reference sequence). CDR3 sequence: CASSGVGNTIYF. The CDR3 region has the DNA TGTGCCAGCAGTGGGGTTGGAAACACCATATATTTT.

About this clonotype: A much larger clone is a single base away; this may be a read error. The V gene is TRBV6-9, the J gene TRBJ1-1; no reliable D call. Germline CDR1 and CDR2: MNHGY and SVAAGI. The CDR3 sequence is 14 residues long. CDR3 DNA: TGTGCCAGCAGTTTCCCCCAGGAGAACGCTGAAGCTTTCTTT. Its translation is CASSFPQENAEAFF.

The chain is built from TRBV19 and TRBJ2-6; D may be TRBD2 (6 bases). In germline, CDR1 is LNHDA, CDR2 SQIVND (reference sequence). Between the trimmed V and J ends, which lost 6 bases and 2 bases, there was a span of 8 bases. This CDR3 region has 14 residues. The CDR3, as DNA: TGTGCCAGTAGGTGGGGGGCTGGGGCCAACGTCCTGACTTTC. Encoded protein: CASRWGAGANVLTF.

This clonotype was recorded many times. The J gene is TRBJ1-1, the V gene TRBV28, with D maybe TRBD1 (6 bases). Germline CDR1 is MDHEN and CDR2 is SYDVKM. Trimming removed 6 bases from V and 5 bases from J, with 10 bases in between. The CDR3 is 12 amino acids. In nucleotides, the CDR3 is TGTGCCAGCAGAACAGGGTGGACTGAAGCTTTCTTT. Translating gives CASRTGWTEAFF.

The J gene is TRBJ2-2, the V gene TRBV29-1; 7 nucleotides agree with TRBD2. Germline lookup yields CDR1 SQVTM and CDR2 ANQGSEA. This CDR3 has 16 amino acids. V lost 3 bases, J lost 8 bases, and 15 bases stayed unmatched. In nucleotides, the CDR3 is TGCAGCGTTGAGGGACTAACCGGGAGATCTACGGGGGAGCTGTTTTTT. This encodes CSVEGLTGRSTGELFF.

There are many counts of this clonotype. The chain links TRBV12-3 or TRBV12-4 to TRBJ2-7, with D possibly matching TRBD2 (5 bases). With 6 bases removed from V and 3 bases from J, the gap between germline ends came to 21 bases. This CDR3 is 16 amino acids long. The CDR3 bases are TGTGCCAGCAGCCGGAAACTAGTCTCCGAAAGCTACGAGCAGTACTTC. Translation: CASSRKLVSESYEQYF.

CDR3: CASSFIGSTDTQYF. The CDR3 region has the DNA TGCGCCAGCAGCTTTATCGGGAGCACAGATACGCAGTATTTT. The V gene is TRBV5-1, the J gene TRBJ2-3; no reliable D call. Trimming stripped 2 bases from V and 0 bases from J, with 7 bases between. The CDR3 contains 14 residues. Germline V gene sequence: CDR1 SGHRS, CDR2 YFSETQ.

This clonotype was counted at least ten times. The chain uses TRBV20-1 and TRBJ1-1; D call uncertain. This CDR3 is 12 amino acids long. Germline lookup yields CDR1 DFQATT and CDR2 SNEGSKA (reference sequence). V was pared by 7 bases and J by 1 base, with 10 bases between. This CDR3 reads CSGLEKNTEAFF. The CDR3 nucleotides read TGCAGTGGGCTGGAGAAGAACACTGAAGCTTTCTTT.

This clonotype was detected only a few times. The chain links TRBV7-6 to TRBJ2-2; no definite D call. The germline V and J ends were trimmed by 1 base and 7 bases, with 10 bases remaining between them. This CDR3 region has 14 residues. The germline gives CDR1 SGHVS, CDR2 FNYEAQ. The CDR3 nucleotides are TGTGCCAGCAGCTTAGTCAGACAAAACGGGGAGCTGTTTTTT. Amino acid sequence: CASSLVRQNGELFF.

In its sample, this clonotype was seen once. The V call is TRBV28, the J call TRBJ1-1, with a possible D match to TRBD1 (5 bases). The CDR3 runs to 12 residues. Trimming took off 5 bases at V and 7 bases at J, with 11 bases between the two ends. Germline V gene data show CDR1 as MDHEN and CDR2 as SYDVKM. The CDR3 reads CASSAIRDEAFF. CDR3 coding DNA: TGTGCCAGCAGTGCGATCAGGGATGAAGCTTTCTTT.

This chain uses TRBV6-5 with TRBJ1-2; no definite D call. The CDR3 extends over 14 amino acids. V shed 2 bases and J shed 6 bases, with 13 bases lying between them. CDR1 MNHEY and CDR2 SVGAGI come from the germline V gene. CDR3 DNA: TGTGCCAGCAGTTACAACACAGAGCCCAATGGCTACACCTTC. Translating gives CASSYNTEPNGYTF.

This sequence joins TRBV5-1 and TRBJ1-2; D is ambiguous. V dropped 2 bases and J dropped 6 bases, with 14 bases sitting between them. The CDR3 sequence is 14 residues long. Germline V gene lookup returns CDR1 SGHRS and CDR2 YFSETQ. The CDR3 DNA reads as TGCGCCAGCAGCTTTCCCAGACATACTGATGGCTACACCTTC. Translated, it gives CASSFPRHTDGYTF.

A remark on this clonotype: This may stem from a read error, because a much larger clone lies one nucleotide away. The chain employs TRBV11-2 and TRBJ2-4, with 7 nucleotides matching TRBD2. With V trimmed by 5 bases and J by 8 bases, 9 bases remained unmatched. Germline V lookup: CDR1 SGHAT, CDR2 FQNNGV. The CDR3 runs to 14 residues. This CDR3 reads CASSPRGLADIQYF. In nucleotides, the CDR3 is TGTGCCAGCAGCCCCCGGGGTCTAGCGGACATTCAGTACTTC.

This clonotype has a handful of counts. This chain connects TRBV30 to TRBJ1-6; D is uncertain. V shed 0 bases and J shed 8 bases, with 14 bases lying between them. The CDR3 covers 15 residues. Germline-derived CDR1 and CDR2 are GTSNPN and SVGIG (reference sequence). Here the CDR3 DNA reads TGTGCCTGGAGTGTAGGGAGGAAAAGGGATTCACCCCTCCACTTT. This translates into CAWSVGRKRDSPLHF.

This clonotype was counted ten times or more. The chain uses TRBV20-1 and TRBJ2-7, with 10 bases that match TRBD2. This CDR3 is built from 16 residues. Germline values: CDR1 DFQATT, CDR2 SNEGSKA (reference sequence). V trimming: 1 base; J trimming: 3 bases; junction bases outside the gene matches: 9. The CDR3: CSARVSGRAFLYEQYF. The CDR3 region has the DNA TGCAGTGCTAGAGTCAGCGGGAGGGCATTCCTCTACGAGCAGTACTTC.

At least ten counts were recorded for this clonotype. The chain links TRBV15 to TRBJ1-1, with D unclear. V was cut by 0 bases and J by 5 bases, with 7 bases left in between. This CDR3 has 13 residues. The germline CDR1 and CDR2 sequences are LNHNV and YYDKDF (reference sequence). Here the CDR3 reads CATSRDHGTEAFF. In DNA form, the CDR3 reads TGTGCCACCAGCAGAGATCACGGAACTGAAGCTTTCTTT.

This clonotype occurred many times. The V call is TRBV6-2 or TRBV6-3, the J call TRBJ1-2; TRBD1 might be the D (5 bases). Trimming removed 0 bases at V and 6 bases at J, with 11 bases between. The CDR3 is made up of 14 amino acids. Germline CDR1 and CDR2: MNHEY and SVGEGT. The CDR3 DNA is TGTGCCAGCAGTTACTCAGGAGGAGGGGATGGCTACACCTTC. Translation gives CASSYSGGGDGYTF.

The chain couples TRBV3-1 to TRBJ2-7; D ambiguous. CDR1 is LGHDT, CDR2 YNNKEL, per germline (reference sequence). The CDR3 consists of 15 residues. Trimming pared 4 bases from V and 7 bases from J, leaving 20 bases between. CDR3 nucleotide sequence: TGTGCCAGCAGCCCGCGGCGTACTCCCGAGAGGGAGCAGTACTTC. Amino acids: CASSPRRTPEREQYF.

This clonotype was observed many times. The rearrangement uses TRBV6-1 and TRBJ1-5; unclear D gene. Germline CDR1 and CDR2: MNHNS and SASEGT. This CDR3 has 15 amino acids. V dropped 4 bases and J dropped 1 base, with 11 bases sitting between them. The CDR3 bases are TGTGCCAGCAGTGCCCGAGGGCCGAGCAATCAGCCCCAGCATTTT. Translating gives CASSARGPSNQPQHF.

There are many counts of this clonotype. The chain carries TRBV3-1 and TRBJ1-6; D ambiguous. The V gene's germline CDR1 is LGHDT and CDR2 YNNKEL (reference sequence). The CDR3 is 15 residues long. V was cut by 4 bases and J by 8 bases, with 15 bases left in between. CDR3 nucleotide sequence: TGTGCCAGCAGCCGGACTGAGTTAGCGGATTCACCCCTCCACTTT. Translated, it gives CASSRTELADSPLHF.